This T cell receptor (beta chain) comes out of a study of T cell changes during pregnancy in multiple sclerosis. This clone was recorded only once. TCRdb's copy holds only in-frame clones and misses some; the assay was immunoSEQ multiplex PCR. The sample has about 51,000 clones, 93% seen once. The CDR3 loop spans 12 amino acids. CDR1 is KGHSH and CDR2 is LQKENI in the germline V gene. With V trimmed by 3 bases and J by 5 bases, 1 base remained unmatched. The clonotype originates from a female donor with multiple sclerosis, enrolled in a pregnancy study. The chain recombines TRBV18 with TRBJ2-7; TRBD1 agrees at 7 bases. Sequencing used peripheral blood, obtained in the second trimester of pregnancy. CDR3 sequence reads: CASSPTGDEQYF. For the CDR3, the DNA is TGTGCCAGCTCACCTACAGGGGACGAGCAGTACTTC.